The T cell receptor (beta chain) described here comes from a study of blood T cells in healthy people across ages. Then a second PCR, running about 7 to 11 cycles, was carried out with a sample-barcoded 5' primer and a J-beta primer mix. With 12 random nucleotides, a template-switch adaptor tagged each individual cDNA molecule. TCRdb itself ran the 5' RACE reads through MiXCR, one entry per CDR3 protein. The data show 450,000 to 650,000 distinct CDR3 sequences, 20% to 30% seen once. Notes on the study in general: Unknown donor CMV status possibly confounded expanded clonotype changes.

On this clonotype: Its antigen is not known.

The germline V gene encodes CDR1 SGHDN and CDR2 FVKESK. The CDR3 consists of 20 residues. J lost 7 bases, V lost 0 bases, and 20 bases had no gene match. This sample also appeared in a second study, on T cells of mothers and their children. That study reports: Thymic selection molds TCR recombination output in a comparable way in related and unrelated pairs. Related mother-child pairs shared slightly more overlap than unrelated pairs, but the difference was non-significant.

The sequencing input was blood. The source is a boy aged 10-17 years in good health. The chain couples TRBV14 to TRBJ2-1, with 8 bases matching TRBD1. The CDR3 nucleotides read TGTGCCAGCAGCCAAGATCCCTTGGACAGGGAACCGCTGGGTCGGAATGAGCAGTTCTTC. Amino acid sequence: CASSQDPLDREPLGRNEQFF.